These 8 T cell receptor beta chains were all obtained from the same sample, sequenced in a study of prognosis after radiotherapy for stage I lung cancer. Amplicons of TCR beta CDR3 were generated from genomic DNA by two-round multiplex PCR. First-round PCR employed TRBV- and TRBJ-specific primers for each gene. TCRdb re-called the multiplex PCR reads with MiXCR, one entry per CDR3 protein. Among 20,000 to 30,000 distinct CDR3 sequences listed, about 40% were seen once. The sample consisted of PBMCs, taken before or after stereotactic body radiation therapy (not recorded which). These receptor sequences come from a donor aged 50 or older with non-small cell lung cancer.

V gene TRBV13 combines with J gene TRBJ2-1; possibly TRBD1 or TRBD2 for D (5 bases each). CDR3 length equals 18 residues. Trimming removed 5 bases from V and 0 bases from J, with 20 bases in between. Germline lookup yields CDR1 PRHDT and CDR2 FYEKMQ (reference sequence). The CDR3, as DNA: TGTGCCAGCAGCCCCGTTAAGGGGACCGGTGGCTCCTACAATGAGCAGTTCTTC. Amino acids: CASSPVKGTGGSYNEQFF.

This clonotype was seen at least ten times. The V and J genes are TRBV3-1 and TRBJ1-6; a possible D gene is TRBD1 (6 bases). CDR1 is LGHDT, CDR2 YNNKEL, per germline (reference sequence). The V gene lost 3 bases and the J gene lost 4 bases, with 10 bases spanning the gap. CDR3 size: 15 residues. For the CDR3, the DNA is TGTGCCAGCAGCCATAATACAGGGTATAATTCACCCCTCCACTTT. This codes for CASSHNTGYNSPLHF.

With regard to this clonotype: This may stem from a read error, because a much larger clone lies one nucleotide away. The chain has TRBV4-1 and TRBJ2-1; D is undetermined. Germline CDR1 and CDR2: MGHRA and YSYEKL. The CDR3 consists of 12 residues. Trimming shortened V by 6 bases and J by 3 bases, and 6 bases separated the two germline ends. The CDR3 loop reads CASRQNYNEQFF. The DNA for the CDR3 is TGCGCCAGCAGACAAAACTACAATGAGCAGTTCTTC.

This clonotype has ten or more counts. This chain joins TRBV11-2 and TRBJ1-1; D uncertain. The CDR3 loop spans 16 amino acids. CDR1 and CDR2 (germline): SGHAT, FQNNGV. V shed 1 base and J shed 3 bases, with 15 bases lying between them. The CDR3 region has the DNA TGTGCCAGCAGCTTAGTAATGGGGATAAGGGACACTGAAGCTTTCTTT. It is translated as CASSLVMGIRDTEAFF.

The CDR3 sequence: CASSRLLTDTQYF. The CDR3 DNA reads as TGTGCCAGCAGCCGACTACTCACAGATACGCAGTATTTT. V is TRBV7-2 and J is TRBJ2-3, with D maybe TRBD2 (5 bases). Trimming took 5 bases from V and 2 from J, leaving 8 bases between them. From germline, CDR1 is SGHTA and CDR2 FQGNSA. CDR3 size: 13 residues.

This clonotype showed up just a few times. A much bigger clone sits one base away, suggesting this may be a read error. This rearrangement joins TRBV29-1 to TRBJ2-7, with 8 bases identical to TRBD1. The CDR3 covers 15 residues. Germline CDR1 is SQVTM and CDR2 is ANQGSEA. The V gene end was trimmed by 5 bases and the J gene end by 2 bases; junction bases not matched to a gene: 11. For the CDR3, the DNA is TGCAGCGTTTGGGAGTCGGGACAGGTCCCCTACGAGCAGTACTTC. It encodes CSVWESGQVPYEQYF.

This clonotype was observed a handful of times. The chain carries TRBV5-4 and TRBJ2-5; no reliable D call. The CDR3 has 12 amino acids. Germline V gene data show CDR1 as SGHNT and CDR2 as YYREEE (reference sequence). V lost 5 bases, J lost 4 bases, and 9 bases lay in between. The CDR3 nucleotides are TGTGCCAGCAGATCCGGGCCAGAGACCCAGTACTTC. Protein: CASRSGPETQYF. Looking up the rest from reference TRBV5-4 and TRBJ2-5 gives the full variable domain: ETGVTQSPTHLIKTRGQQVTLRCSSQSGHNTVSWYQQALGQGPQFIFQYYREEENGRGNFPPRFSGLQFPNYSSELNVNALELDDSALYLCASRSGPETQYFGPGTRLLVL.

The sample holds many counts of this clonotype. V and J are TRBV11-2 and TRBJ2-1; D is perhaps TRBD1 or TRBD2 (5 bases each). The CDR3 contains 17 residues. The ends were cut back, 3 bases at V and 0 bases at J, with 15 bases in the middle. CDR1 SGHAT and CDR2 FQNNGV come from the germline V gene. CDR3 in amino acids: CASSFVTGTSSYNEQFF. DNA of the CDR3: TGTGCCAGCAGCTTCGTCACCGGGACGAGCTCCTACAATGAGCAGTTCTTC. The entire variable domain, with the rest obtained from reference TRBV11-2 and TRBJ2-1, is as follows: EAGVAQSPRYKIIEKRQSVAFWCNPISGHATLYWYQQILGQGPKLLIQFQNNGVVDDSQLPKDRFSAERLKGVDSTLKIQPAKLEDSAVYLCASSFVTGTSSYNEQFFGPGTRLTVL.